Reported below is one T cell receptor (beta chain). Data came from immunoSEQ multiplex PCR; TCRdb stores just in-frame clones and leaves some out. The table shows more than 150,000 clones, with about 85% occurring only once. This CDR3 spans 13 amino acids. The germline V gene has CDR1 ENHRY and CDR2 SYGVKD. V lost 2 bases and J lost 3, with 7 bases in between. This sample is drawn from a study of blood T cell repertoires in COVID-19. Study as a whole: Donors in the United States, Italy and Spain gave samples during acute or convalescent COVID-19.

This clonotype was sampled from a woman of 80 years or more with acute or convalescent COVID-19. The specimen was peripheral blood. The chain recombines TRBV10-3 with TRBJ1-2; the D is unclear. CDR3 in DNA: TGTGCCATCAGTGAGGCAGAAGACTATGGCTACACCTTC. Amino acids: CAISEAEDYGYTF.